One and the same sample provided the 26 T cell receptor beta chains below, sequenced in a study of T cells after yellow fever vaccination. TCRdb processed the 5' RACE reads anew with MiXCR; each CDR3 protein has one entry. The repertoire holds hundreds of thousands of distinct CDR3 sequences, roughly 12% seen once, with more than 12% in the top ten. The specimen was PBMCs, collected on the day of the yellow fever booster vaccination. The receptors were gathered from a man under 40 who received the YFV17D yellow fever vaccine.

This clonotype was counted between two and nine times. V gene TRBV27 combines with J gene TRBJ2-1; 9 nucleotides align to TRBD2. The germline V gene encodes CDR1 MNHEY and CDR2 SMNVEV (reference sequence). This CDR3 contains 13 residues. Unmatched junction bases numbered 2, after V lost 7 bases and J lost 4 bases. The CDR3 DNA reads as TGTGCCAGCATGCTAGCGGGGTACAATGAGCAGTTCTTC. Protein sequence: CASMLAGYNEQFF.

In its sample, this clonotype ranks as medium-sized. The chain uses TRBV7-8 and TRBJ2-5, with TRBD1 as a possible D gene (6 bases). Germline V gives CDR1 SGHVS, CDR2 FQNEAQ. V was shortened by 0 bases and J by 4 bases, with 12 bases between the two germline ends. CDR3 length: 15 amino acids. CDR3 in amino acids: CASSLAGQPAETQYF. CDR3 nucleotide sequence: TGTGCCAGCAGCTTAGCTGGACAGCCGGCAGAGACCCAGTACTTC. Drawing the rest from reference TRBV7-8 and TRBJ2-5, the complete variable domain is GAGVSQSPRYKVAKRGQDVALRCDPISGHVSLFWYQQALGQGPEFLTYFQNEAQLDKSGLPSDRFFAERPEGSVSTLKIQRTQQEDSAVYLCASSLAGQPAETQYFGPGTRLLVL.

The chain has TRBV7-9 and TRBJ1-5; tentatively, D is TRBD1 (6 bases). The length of the CDR3 is 14 residues. V lost 5 bases, J lost 5 bases, and 13 bases lay in between. Germline V gene lookup returns CDR1 SEHNR and CDR2 FQNEAQ (reference sequence). The CDR3 reads CASSATGTYQPQHF. The DNA for the CDR3 is TGTGCCAGCAGCGCCACAGGGACTTATCAGCCCCAGCATTTT.

This sequence joins TRBV11-2 and TRBJ2-1; TRBD2 aligns across 11 bases. The CDR3 runs to 18 residues. Germline lookup yields CDR1 SGHAT and CDR2 FQNNGV. J gave up 6 bases and V 5 bases, and 15 bases lay outside the gene matches. In DNA form, the CDR3 reads TGTGCCAGCAGCCCCCTTGGGGGTATAGCGGGAGGGCCCAATGAGCAGTTCTTC. This sequence encodes CASSPLGGIAGGPNEQFF.

This clonotype was seen many times. The chain is built from TRBV25-1 and TRBJ2-1; weak D call: TRBD1 (6 bases). This CDR3 spans 13 amino acids. Trimming left V 3 bases short and J 4 bases short, with 7 bases between. Germline V gene sequence: CDR1 MGHDK, CDR2 SYGVNS. CDR3 residues: CASSEDSYNEQFF. Written as DNA, the CDR3 is TGTGCCAGCAGTGAGGACAGTTACAATGAGCAGTTCTTC.

This clonotype occurred once. The J gene is TRBJ2-3, the V gene TRBV20-1; TRBD2 agrees at 13 bases. CDR1 is DFQATT, CDR2 SNEGSKA, per germline (reference sequence). The V segment lost 6 bases and the J segment 3 bases; nucleotides outside the gene matches: 6. This CDR3 has 15 residues. The chain's CDR3 is CSAPWTSGRTDTQYF. CDR3 in DNA: TGCAGTGCACCGTGGACTAGCGGGAGAACAGATACGCAGTATTTT.

This clonotype has a handful of counts. J is TRBJ2-1 and V is TRBV7-2; D possibly corresponds to TRBD2 (6 bases). The CDR3 totals 16 residues. The V end lost 5 bases, the J end lost 2 bases, and 16 bases lay between the germline ends. The germline CDR1 and CDR2 sequences are SGHTA and FQGNSA. The CDR3 here is CASSPSGTGAYNEQFF. The CDR3 DNA sequence: TGTGCCAGCAGCCCTTCCGGGACTGGCGCCTACAATGAGCAGTTCTTC.

This clonotype came up a few times. The junction departs from the called germline gene at one end, perhaps through a read error. This chain joins TRBV11-1 and TRBJ2-2, with 13 nucleotides matching TRBD2. The CDR3 loop spans 19 amino acids. Germline V gene data show CDR1 as SGHAT and CDR2 as FQDESV (reference sequence). The CDR3 coding sequence is TGTGCCAGCAGCTTGCCGGGACAGGGGACTAGCGGGAACTCCGGGGAGCTGTTTTTT. This gives the protein CASSLPGQGTSGNSGELFF.

This clonotype has only a few counts. The chain employs TRBV7-2 and TRBJ2-5; the D gene is possibly TRBD2 (5 bases). The CDR3 covers 15 residues. CDR1 and CDR2 from the germline V gene are SGHTA and FQGNSA. Trimming left V 0 bases short and J 9 bases short, with 17 bases between. The CDR3 here is CASSLASGRMDPQYF. CDR3 bases: TGTGCCAGCAGCTTAGCGTCGGGAAGGATGGACCCCCAGTACTTC.

This clonotype was seen a few times. This sequence joins TRBV7-2 and TRBJ2-2; D possibly uses TRBD1 or TRBD2 (6 bases each). The CDR3 length is 13 residues. Looked up from germline, CDR1 is SGHTA and CDR2 is FQGNSA. V was pared by 10 bases and J by 1 base, with 10 bases between. The CDR3: CATGGQNTGELFF. The CDR3 bases are TGTGCCACCGGGGGACAGAACACCGGGGAGCTGTTTTTT.

V is TRBV20-1 and J is TRBJ2-5; D uncertain. Per germline, CDR1 DFQATT and CDR2 SNEGSKA (reference sequence). This CDR3 contains 17 residues. V was cut by 5 bases and J by 0 bases, with 22 bases left in between. The CDR3 coding sequence is TGCAGTGCTTCCGCGGACCGCCGGTTTAGGTACCAAGAGACCCAGTACTTC. This codes for CSASADRRFRYQETQYF.

On this clonotype itself: A junction boundary mismatches the germline segment, possibly from a read error. V usage is TRBV20-1 and J usage is TRBJ2-7, with D maybe TRBD1 (6 bases). CDR1 is DFQATT, CDR2 SNEGSKA, per germline (reference sequence). CDR3 length: 17 residues. The DNA of the CDR3 is TGCTGTGCTAGAGGTATACGCATAGGGGGAGCCGTGAGCGAGCAGTACTTC. This translates into CCARGIRIGGAVSEQYF.

The chain recombines TRBV6-1 with TRBJ2-5, with 8 bases matching TRBD2. The J segment lost 5 bases and the V segment lost 8 bases, leaving 10 bases of the junction unmatched. Per germline, CDR1 MNHNS and CDR2 SASEGT. The CDR3 loop spans 14 amino acids. This chain's CDR3 is CASALAGGEETQYF. CDR3 bases: TGTGCCAGCGCCTTGGCGGGAGGTGAGGAGACCCAGTACTTC.

The rearrangement links TRBV5-1 to TRBJ1-2; TRBD1 agrees at 8 bases. This CDR3 contains 14 residues. Germline values: CDR1 SGHRS, CDR2 YFSETQ. Trimming cost V 4 bases and J 6 bases; bases outside gene matches: 8. CDR3 loop: CASSPGQGKDGYTF. As DNA, the CDR3 is TGCGCCAGCAGCCCCGGACAGGGAAAGGATGGCTACACCTTC.

This clonotype was counted only a few times. The chain combines TRBV23-1 with TRBJ2-7; D is unresolved. TRBV23-1 is treated as an ORF (open reading frame) with a function not yet certain. The CDR3 covers 12 residues. Trimming pared 2 bases from V and 5 bases from J, leaving 7 bases between. CDR3 sequence: CASSQDCDEQYF. In DNA form, the CDR3 reads TGCGCCAGCAGTCAAGATTGTGACGAGCAGTACTTC.

This clonotype was detected a few times. The chain uses TRBV24-1 and TRBJ2-1; a weak D match, TRBD2 (6 bases). The CDR3 loop spans 13 amino acids. Germline-derived CDR1 and CDR2 are KGHDR and SFDVKD. V shed 10 bases and J shed 0 bases, with 9 bases lying between them. CDR3: CATEAGSYNEQFF. CDR3 in DNA: TGTGCCACGGAAGCGGGCTCCTACAATGAGCAGTTCTTC.

This clonotype showed up just a few times. The rearrangement joins TRBV7-2 to TRBJ2-3; 10 nucleotides agree with TRBD2. V was clipped by 0 bases and J by 1 base; unmatched bases: 4. From germline, CDR1 is SGHTA and CDR2 FQGNSA. The CDR3 has 17 amino acids. The chain's CDR3 is CASSLAGGTSGTDTQYF. In nucleotides, the CDR3 is TGTGCCAGCAGCTTAGCGGGAGGGACTAGCGGCACAGATACGCAGTATTTT.

For this clonotype: At one boundary the junction diverges from the germline segment, which might be a read error. The chain uses TRBV20-1 and TRBJ2-3; 9 bases map to TRBD2. Germline lookup yields CDR1 DFQATT and CDR2 SNEGSKA (reference sequence). The CDR3 length is 14 residues. CDR3 sequence: CSARLGTSKDTQYF. The DNA for the CDR3 is TGCAGTGCTAGATTAGGGACTAGCAAAGATACGCAGTATTTT.

This chain joins TRBV3-1 and TRBJ2-1, with D perhaps TRBD2 (6 bases). Per germline, CDR1 LGHDT and CDR2 YNNKEL (reference sequence). The CDR3 is 13 amino acids. The V gene lost 3 bases and the J gene lost 9 bases, with 12 bases spanning the gap. The CDR3 here is CASSQTRRGEQFF. The CDR3 region has the DNA TGTGCCAGCAGCCAGACTAGGCGAGGTGAGCAGTTCTTC.

This clonotype was counted a few times. This chain uses TRBV7-7 with TRBJ2-3, with 12 positions matching TRBD1. The CDR3 sequence is 16 residues long. Per germline, CDR1 SSHAT and CDR2 FNYEAQ (reference sequence). Germline trimming cut 4 bases from V and 2 bases from J; bases unmatched to any gene: 4. CDR3 in amino acids: CASSSGTGGFTDTQYF. CDR3 nucleotides: TGTGCCAGCAGCTCCGGGACAGGGGGCTTCACAGATACGCAGTATTTT.

The rearrangement uses TRBV9 and TRBJ2-1; 10 nucleotides line up with TRBD2. V lost 3 bases, J lost 8 bases, and 11 bases stayed unmatched. The CDR3 consists of 16 residues. The germline CDR1 and CDR2 sequences are SGDLS and YYNGEE. CDR3 loop: CASSALSSGSVDEQFF. CDR3 bases: TGTGCCAGCAGCGCCCTATCTAGCGGGAGTGTGGATGAGCAGTTCTTC.

The sample holds a few counts of this clonotype. The V and J genes are TRBV15 and TRBJ1-1; 7 bases agree with TRBD1. CDR3 length equals 15 residues. Germline loops: CDR1 LNHNV, CDR2 YYDKDF (reference sequence). V gave up 3 bases and J gave up 4 bases; unmatched junction bases: 8. The CDR3 spells CATSRRQGMSTEAFF. DNA of the CDR3: TGTGCCACCAGCAGGAGACAGGGAATGAGCACTGAAGCTTTCTTT.

The chain carries TRBV27 and TRBJ1-6; possibly TRBD1 for D (6 bases). The V and J ends lost 6 bases and 9 bases respectively, with 15 bases between them. The germline CDR1 and CDR2 sequences are MNHEY and SMNVEV (reference sequence). CDR3 length equals 14 residues. The CDR3 reads CASSPWGGSSPLHF. The CDR3 region has the DNA TGTGCCAGCAGCCCTTGGGGGGGCAGTTCACCCCTCCACTTT.

This clonotype occurred a few times. The chain recombines TRBV10-1 with TRBJ2-1; tentatively, D is TRBD2 (5 bases). The V gene's germline CDR1 is WNHNN and CDR2 SYGVQD (reference sequence). This CDR3 spans 13 amino acids. V lost 3 bases and J 6 bases, leaving 9 bases between the germline ends. DNA for the CDR3: TGCGCCAGCAGTGATAGAGGGCGCAATGAGCAGTTCTTC. Encoded protein: CASSDRGRNEQFF.

V and J are TRBV16 and TRBJ1-5; no definite D call. The CDR3 loop spans 15 amino acids. Germline-derived CDR1 and CDR2 are KGHSY and FQNENV. V lost 2 bases and J 5 bases, leaving 13 bases between the germline ends. Here the CDR3 reads CASSQRRAFYQPQHF. In nucleotides, the CDR3 is TGTGCCAGCAGCCAACGCCGCGCTTTTTATCAGCCCCAGCATTTT.

There are a few counts of this clonotype. V is TRBV7-2 and J is TRBJ1-6, with 7 bases aligning to TRBD1. The germline V gene encodes CDR1 SGHTA and CDR2 FQGNSA. The length of the CDR3 is 14 residues. The V and J ends lost 4 bases and 11 bases, in that order; junction bases with no gene match: 8. For the CDR3, the DNA is TGTGCCAGCAGCTCGAGGGGGCCGGAGGCACCCCTCCACTTT. Translated, it gives CASSSRGPEAPLHF. The whole variable domain, remainder taken from reference TRBV7-2 and TRBJ1-6, is GAGVSQSPSNKVTEKGKDVELRCDPISGHTALYWYRQSLGQGLEFLIYFQGNSAPDKSGLPSDRFSAERTGGSVSTLTIQRTQQEDSAVYLCASSSRGPEAPLHFGNGTRLTVT.